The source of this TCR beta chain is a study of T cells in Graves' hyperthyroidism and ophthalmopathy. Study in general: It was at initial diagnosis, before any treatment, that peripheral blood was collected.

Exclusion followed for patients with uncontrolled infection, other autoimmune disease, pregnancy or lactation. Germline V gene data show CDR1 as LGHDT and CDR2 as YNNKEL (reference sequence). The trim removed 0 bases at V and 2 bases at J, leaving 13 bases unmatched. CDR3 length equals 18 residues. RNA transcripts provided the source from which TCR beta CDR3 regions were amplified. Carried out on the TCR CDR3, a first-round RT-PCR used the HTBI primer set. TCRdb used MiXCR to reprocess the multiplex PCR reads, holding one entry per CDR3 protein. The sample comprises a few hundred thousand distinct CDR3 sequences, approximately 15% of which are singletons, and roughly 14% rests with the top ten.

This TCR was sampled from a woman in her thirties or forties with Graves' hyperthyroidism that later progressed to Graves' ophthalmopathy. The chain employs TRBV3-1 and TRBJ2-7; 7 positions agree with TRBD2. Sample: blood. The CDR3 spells CASSQEKYIGGFPYEQYF. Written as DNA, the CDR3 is TGTGCCAGCAGCCAAGAAAAATACATCGGGGGGTTCCCCTACGAGCAGTACTTC.